A selection of T cell receptor beta chains follows, all from one sample in a study of blood T cells in healthy people across ages. Via MiXCR, TCRdb re-called the 5' RACE reads, giving one row per CDR3 protein. The sample lists about 970,000 distinct CDR3 sequences; roughly 51% were seen once. Sequenced sample: blood. The receptors here all came from a woman aged 55-75 years in good health. CDR3s include the opening cysteine and the closing phenylalanine or tryptophan. The D gene is left open where the match is weak. Expanded clones are given a class, and other clones once, few, many or no size at all.

cdr3_nt	cdr3_aa	clone_size	j_call	d_call	v_call
TGCGCCAGCAGCTTGGCCGGGCGGGGGGACTACGAGCAGTACTTC	CASSLAGRGDYEQYF	-	TRBJ2-7	TRBD2	TRBV5-1
TGCAGCGTTAAATTGGCGGATTCATACAATGAGCAGTTCTTC	CSVKLADSYNEQFF	-	TRBJ2-1	-	TRBV29-1
TGCAGCGTTGTATTCGCGAGCGGGGCTTTCTTT	CSVVFASGAFF	-	TRBJ1-1	-	TRBV29-1
TGTGCCAGCAGTTACGTACGCGGGATGGACTTGGGATACAATGAGCAGTTCTTC	CASSYVRGMDLGYNEQFF	-	TRBJ2-1	-	TRBV6-2/TRBV6-3
TGCGCCAGCAGCCAAGTGGGGAGCGGGAGCCCCCTGAGCGGGGAGCTGTTTTTT	CASSQVGSGSPLSGELFF	-	TRBJ2-2	TRBD2	TRBV4-1
TGCGCCAGCAGCCCTCCCCCGGGACTCTTTGGTTGGTCGGTGGACGAGCAGTACTTC	CASSPPPGLFGWSVDEQYF	few	TRBJ2-7	-	TRBV5-1
TGTGCCGACCGACACGGAGTTGAGCAGTTCTTC	CADRHGVEQFF	-	TRBJ2-1	-	TRBV2
TGTGCCAGCAGTCTACGGACAGGGGGAAATTACGAGCAGTACTTC	CASSLRTGGNYEQYF	few	TRBJ2-7	TRBD1	TRBV27
TGCGCCAGCAGCCAAGATAGCGGGGGGATGGAGACCCAGTACTTC	CASSQDSGGMETQYF	-	TRBJ2-5	TRBD2	TRBV4-1
TGTGCCAGCAGAGCCCACGGGACAGGGGGCCTCTACAATGAGCAGTTCTTC	CASRAHGTGGLYNEQFF	-	TRBJ2-1	TRBD1	TRBV28
TGCGCCAGCAGCCAAGAACCGTATCTGATATCAGATACGCAGTATTTT	CASSQEPYLISDTQYF	-	TRBJ2-3	-	TRBV4-3
TGTGCCAGCAGAGGGAACACTGAAGCTTTCTTT	CASRGNTEAFF	few	TRBJ1-1	-	TRBV25-1
TGTGCCAGCAGTTACGATCTTGCGGGGGGGTATGGCTACACCTTC	CASSYDLAGGYGYTF	few	TRBJ1-2	-	TRBV6-5
TGTGCCATCGGAAGCTACTACGAGCAGTACTTC	CAIGSYYEQYF	-	TRBJ2-7	-	TRBV10-3
TGTGCCAGCAGCTTCGGGAACCCCCTCGAGCAGTACTTC	CASSFGNPLEQYF	few	TRBJ2-7	-	TRBV7-2
TGTGCCAGCAGTTGCAGGGCAGAGCAGTTCTTC	CASSCRAEQFF	-	TRBJ2-1	-	TRBV6-2/TRBV6-3
TGCAGTGCTAGCGAAGGGAATCAAGAGACCCAGTACTTC	CSASEGNQETQYF	-	TRBJ2-5	-	TRBV20-1
TGTGCCAGCGGAGGTATTACCGGGCCAACCTTCTCTGGAAACACCATATATTTT	CASGGITGPTFSGNTIYF	-	TRBJ1-3	-	TRBV28
TGTGCCAGCAGTTTACAGGGAGGGGACAATCAGCCCCAGCATTTT	CASSLQGGDNQPQHF	-	TRBJ1-5	-	TRBV2
TGTGCCAGCACAGCAGGGGGCTTCTCTCAGCCCCAGCATTTT	CASTAGGFSQPQHF	few	TRBJ1-5	TRBD1	TRBV6-2/TRBV6-3
TGCAGTGCTCCCCCCAGTTTTTCCTATAATTCACCCCTCCACTTT	CSAPPSFSYNSPLHF	-	TRBJ1-6	-	TRBV20-1
TGCGCCAGCCGAGACAGGGGGATCACAGATACGCAGTATTTT	CASRDRGITDTQYF	-	TRBJ2-3	TRBD1	TRBV10-1
TGTGCCAGCAGGACGAAGCGGGACGAGCAGTACTTC	CASRTKRDEQYF	few	TRBJ2-7	-	TRBV2
TGTGCCAGCAGTTCACTAGGGACCGCCCAAGAGACCCAGTACTTC	CASSSLGTAQETQYF	-	TRBJ2-5	-	TRBV28
TGTGCCAGCAGCCAAGTAACGGGACTAGGTTACAATGAGCAGTTCTTC	CASSQVTGLGYNEQFF	-	TRBJ2-1	TRBD2	TRBV3-1
TGTGCCAGCAGCGTAGTAGCGGAAGCAACCTACGAGCAGTACTTC	CASSVVAEATYEQYF	-	TRBJ2-7	-	TRBV9
TGTGCCAGCGGAGGGGGGGGTAGCACAGATACGCAGTATTTT	CASGGGGSTDTQYF	-	TRBJ2-3	-	TRBV25-1
TGTGCCAGCAGCCGTTTGTCACGATCGGGAGAGACCCAGTACTTC	CASSRLSRSGETQYF	few	TRBJ2-5	-	TRBV11-3
TGTGCCAGCAGCCCCCGGGACAGGGCGGCCTATGGCTACACCTTC	CASSPRDRAAYGYTF	-	TRBJ1-2	TRBD1	TRBV3-1
TGTGCCAGCAGCTTCCCCCCTGGCGGATACAATGAGCAGTTCTTC	CASSFPPGGYNEQFF	-	TRBJ2-1	-	TRBV7-9